The sequence of this T cell receptor beta chain was determined in a study of T cells in Graves' hyperthyroidism and ophthalmopathy. Study-level background: Blood from the periphery was taken at initial diagnosis, before any treatment.

TCR beta CDR3 regions were amplified from RNA. HTBI primers were used for first-round RT-PCR of the TCR CDR3. TCRdb re-called the multiplex PCR reads with MiXCR, one entry per CDR3 protein. This table has under 550,000 distinct CDR3 sequences, about 13% appearing once. The length of the CDR3 is 12 residues. The germline V and J ends were trimmed by 8 bases and 3 bases, with 13 bases remaining between them. Germline CDR1 DFQATT, CDR2 SNEGSKA (reference sequence). The study defined stable Graves' hyperthyroidism as no ophthalmopathy progression within 18 months. The hyperthyroidism was newly diagnosed and had lasted under 2 months; the patients were aged 18 to 65. This clonotype has at least ten counts.

The rearrangement joins TRBV20-1 to TRBJ1-1; possible D gene TRBD1, 5 bases. The origin of this receptor is a woman between 18 and 29 years old with Graves' hyperthyroidism. Input material: blood. CDR3 bases: TGCAGTTTGTGGGCGGGGGACACTGAAGCTTTCTTT. Amino acid sequence: CSLWAGDTEAFF.